Listed here are 18 T cell receptor beta chains from one sample, sequenced in a study of T cells after yellow fever vaccination. Each CDR3 protein gets one entry after TCRdb re-called the 5' RACE reads with MiXCR. The repertoire holds 350,000 to 450,000 distinct CDR3 sequences, with 6.2% as singletons. The specimen was PBMCs, collected 5 days after the yellow fever booster vaccination. The receptors originated from a man aged 25 to 40 who received the YFV17D yellow fever vaccine.

There are a few counts of this clonotype. V is TRBV11-2 and J is TRBJ2-4; 7 positions agree with TRBD2. After removal of 1 base from V and 6 bases from J, the junction contained 12 bases not matched to a gene. Germline assignment: CDR1 SGHAT and CDR2 FQNNGV. This CDR3 is 17 amino acids long. CDR3 sequence (DNA): TGTGCCAGCAGCTTAGGATTCGCGGGAGTAGGGAGAAACATTCAGTACTTC. Translating it yields CASSLGFAGVGRNIQYF.

This clonotype was detected many times. This chain connects TRBV4-3 to TRBJ2-1; TRBD1 is a possible D gene (6 bases). This CDR3 has 15 residues. Deletions cut 0 bases from V and 4 bases from J, with 10 bases between. The V gene's germline CDR1 is LGHNA and CDR2 YSLEER. This CDR3 reads CASSQDTGLYNEQFF. The CDR3 coding sequence is TGCGCCAGCAGCCAAGATACAGGGCTTTACAATGAGCAGTTCTTC.

At least ten counts were recorded for this clonotype. This sequence joins TRBV7-2 and TRBJ2-1, with D perhaps TRBD2 (5 bases). CDR3 size: 16 residues. The germline V gene has CDR1 SGHTA and CDR2 FQGNSA. The V and J ends lost 2 bases and 3 bases respectively, with 14 bases between them. CDR3 in DNA: TGTGCCAGCAGCTTATGGAGGCGGTCTTACTACAATGAGCAGTTCTTC. As protein: CASSLWRRSYYNEQFF.

This clonotype was counted many times. V gene TRBV6-5 combines with J gene TRBJ2-3; 7 positions match TRBD2. V was pared by 0 bases and J by 0 bases, with 3 bases of the junction left unmatched. The CDR3 extends over 16 amino acids. CDR1 is MNHEY and CDR2 is SVGAGI in the germline V gene. CDR3 sequence: CASSYSTTSSTDTQYF. DNA of the CDR3: TGTGCCAGCAGTTACTCGACGACTAGCAGCACAGATACGCAGTATTTT.

This clonotype has ten or more counts. The CDR3 DNA follows: TGTGCCAGCAGCTTGGCCGTGGGTGAAAAACTGTTTTTT. Amino acid sequence: CASSLAVGEKLFF. The J gene is TRBJ1-4, the V gene TRBV5-6; D remains ambiguous. V lost 0 bases to trimming and J lost 7 bases, with 7 bases between them. The CDR3 covers 13 residues. The germline gives CDR1 SGHDT, CDR2 YYEEEE.

The rearrangement links TRBV12-3 or TRBV12-4 to TRBJ2-2, with D hard to call. The V gene lost 7 bases and the J gene lost 6 bases, with 9 bases spanning the gap. CDR3 length: 12 residues. The CDR3 DNA sequence: TGTGCCAGCAATCAACGTCCCGGGGAGCTGTTTTTT. This translates into CASNQRPGELFF.

This clonotype was counted at least ten times. The rearrangement joins TRBV12-3 or TRBV12-4 to TRBJ2-5; perhaps TRBD2 as D (6 bases). V lost 5 bases, J lost 9 bases, and 13 bases lay in between. The CDR3 totals 12 residues. For the CDR3, the DNA is TGTGCCAGCAGTCCGGGACTTGGGGCCCAGTACTTC. Amino acid sequence: CASSPGLGAQYF.

This rearrangement joins TRBV19 to TRBJ2-5, with D tentatively TRBD1 or TRBD2 (6 bases each). The CDR3 is made up of 14 amino acids. V was clipped by 3 bases and J by 5 bases, with 13 bases between them. The V gene's germline CDR1 is LNHDA and CDR2 SQIVND (reference sequence). The CDR3 is CASSIWGADETQYF. CDR3 DNA: TGTGCCAGTAGTATTTGGGGGGCCGACGAGACCCAGTACTTC.

This clonotype showed up many times. The chain carries TRBV28 and TRBJ2-1; a possible D gene is TRBD1 (5 bases). The CDR3 is 13 amino acids. The germline V gene has CDR1 MDHEN and CDR2 SYDVKM. Deletions cut 7 bases from V and 7 bases from J, with 14 bases between. DNA of the CDR3: TGTGCCAGCACCCTCCAGGGTAGGAATGAGCAGTTCTTC. Translated, it gives CASTLQGRNEQFF.

This clonotype has ten or more counts. CDR3 in DNA: TGTGCCATTAAGGGACAGGGATCCGGGGAGCTGTTTTTT. It translates to CAIKGQGSGELFF. This chain links TRBV10-3 with TRBJ2-2, with 9 bases identical to TRBD1. The CDR3 extends over 13 amino acids. Losses at the gene ends were 9 bases for V and 6 bases for J; bases not matched to a gene: 5. Germline CDR1 reads ENHRY; CDR2 reads SYGVKD.

This clonotype was observed at least ten times. This chain joins TRBV7-2 and TRBJ2-4, with D tentatively TRBD2 (6 bases). Germline V gives CDR1 SGHTA, CDR2 FQGNSA. The CDR3 covers 14 residues. Trimming shortened V by 1 base and J by 9 bases, and 13 bases separated the two germline ends. For the CDR3, the DNA is TGTGCCAGCAGCTTAGTGGCTACCGGGAGCATTCAGTACTTC. Its protein is CASSLVATGSIQYF.

At least ten counts were recorded for this clonotype. The CDR3 DNA reads as TGCGCCAGCAGCTTGGTTCCGGCGAACACTGAAGCTTTCTTT. Translating it yields CASSLVPANTEAFF. The gene calls are TRBV5-1 and TRBJ1-1; no clear D. The CDR3 sequence is 14 residues long. The germline gives CDR1 SGHRS, CDR2 YFSETQ. Trimming took 0 bases from V and 1 from J, leaving 7 bases between them.

Details on this clonotype: The junction and the germline gene differ at one end; a read error may be behind it. The chain joins TRBV11-2 to TRBJ2-3; 12 nucleotides agree with TRBD2. Looked up from germline, CDR1 is SGHAT and CDR2 is FQNNGV. CDR3 size: 16 residues. The CDR3 spells CASSLGTSGRKDKQYF. As DNA, the CDR3 is TGTGCCAGCAGCTTAGGCACTAGCGGGAGGAAGGATAAGCAGTATTTT. The variable domain in full, with the rest retrieved from reference TRBV11-2 and TRBJ2-3, is EAGVAQSPRYKIIEKRQSVAFWCNPISGHATLYWYQQILGQGPKLLIQFQNNGVVDDSQLPKDRFSAERLKGVDSTLKIQPAKLEDSAVYLCASSLGTSGRKDKQYFGPGTRLTVL.

At least ten counts were recorded for this clonotype. The chain couples TRBV5-1 to TRBJ2-7; D may be TRBD1 (6 bases). Per the germline V gene, CDR1 is SGHRS and CDR2 is YFSETQ. The V and J ends lost 5 bases and 1 base respectively, with 13 bases between them. The length of the CDR3 is 14 residues. The CDR3 loop reads CASRWDISSYEQYF. The CDR3 DNA sequence: TGCGCCAGCAGGTGGGACATCTCTTCCTACGAGCAGTACTTC.

The table lists this clonotype with many counts. The V call is TRBV5-8, the J call TRBJ2-3; 12 nucleotides align to TRBD2. Germline V CDR1 and CDR2: SGHTS, YDEGEE. This CDR3 is built from 15 residues. J was trimmed by 4 bases and V by 5 bases; bases with no gene match: 5. CDR3 sequence: CASSLAGGRADTQYF. CDR3 DNA sequence: TGTGCCAGCAGTCTAGCGGGAGGGCGCGCAGATACGCAGTATTTT.

The V and J genes are TRBV20-1 and TRBJ2-5, with 8 positions matching TRBD2. CDR3 length: 13 residues. V trimming: 6 bases; J trimming: 1 base; junction bases outside the gene matches: 4. Looked up from germline, CDR1 is DFQATT and CDR2 is SNEGSKA (reference sequence). CDR3 sequence: CSAAGGGQETQYF. The CDR3 coding sequence is TGCAGTGCCGCGGGAGGAGGCCAAGAGACCCAGTACTTC.

This clonotype was counted only a few times. The V call is TRBV4-3, the J call TRBJ2-3, with 10 bases that match TRBD2. Germline-derived CDR1 and CDR2 are LGHNA and YSLEER. This CDR3 is 16 amino acids long. Trimming at V came to 1 base and at J to 6 bases, leaving 7 bases not matched to a gene. The DNA for the CDR3 is TGCGCCAGCAGCCAAGTAGCGGGGGGAGTGAGCGATACGCAGTATTTT. It encodes CASSQVAGGVSDTQYF.

This clonotype has at least ten counts. The chain has TRBV20-1 and TRBJ2-5; no reliable D call. There are 10 residues in the CDR3. The ends were cut back, 5 bases at V and 10 bases at J, with 11 bases in the middle. CDR1 is DFQATT and CDR2 is SNEGSKA in the germline V gene (reference sequence). CDR3 loop: CSAWTRFQYF. CDR3 coding DNA: TGCAGTGCTTGGACCCGGTTCCAGTACTTC.